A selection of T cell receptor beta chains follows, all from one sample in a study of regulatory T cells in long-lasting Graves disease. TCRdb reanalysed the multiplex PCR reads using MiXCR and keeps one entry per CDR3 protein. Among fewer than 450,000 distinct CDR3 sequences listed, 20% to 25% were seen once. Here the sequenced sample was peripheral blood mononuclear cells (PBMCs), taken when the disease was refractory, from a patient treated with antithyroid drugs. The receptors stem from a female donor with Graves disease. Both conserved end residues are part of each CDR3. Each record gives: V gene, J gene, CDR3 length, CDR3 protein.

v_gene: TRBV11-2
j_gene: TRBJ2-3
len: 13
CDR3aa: CASTGTFTDTQYF

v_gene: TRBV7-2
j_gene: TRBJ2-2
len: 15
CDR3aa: CASSVTSGSTGELFF

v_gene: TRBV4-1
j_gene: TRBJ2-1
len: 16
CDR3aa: CASSKPSGVSYNEQFF

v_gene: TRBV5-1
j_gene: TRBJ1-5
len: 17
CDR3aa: CASSAGTGGQSNQPQHF

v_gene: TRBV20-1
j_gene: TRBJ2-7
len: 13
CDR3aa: CSATRQGLYEQYF

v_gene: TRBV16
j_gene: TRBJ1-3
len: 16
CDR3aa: CASSQISGSSGNTIYF

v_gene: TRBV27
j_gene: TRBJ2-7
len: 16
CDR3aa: CASSLAPSPLNYEQYF

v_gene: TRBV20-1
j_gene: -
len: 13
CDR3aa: CSASRSALNEQFF

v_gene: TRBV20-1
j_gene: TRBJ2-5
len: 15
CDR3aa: CSAACPLAGEETQYF

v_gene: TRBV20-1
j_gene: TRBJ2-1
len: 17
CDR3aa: CSAFPNDPGLAFNEQFF

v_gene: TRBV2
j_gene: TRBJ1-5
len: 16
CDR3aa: CASSEDLGGSNQPQHF

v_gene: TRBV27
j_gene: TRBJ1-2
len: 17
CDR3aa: CASRDRDRGLTGGGYTF

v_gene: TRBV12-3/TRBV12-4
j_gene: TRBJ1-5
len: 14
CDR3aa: CASSFRGKDQPQHF

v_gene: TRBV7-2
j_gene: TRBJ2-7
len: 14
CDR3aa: CASSLMLVSYEQYF

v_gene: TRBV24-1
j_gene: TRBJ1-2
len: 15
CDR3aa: CATSDGIDSHYGYTF

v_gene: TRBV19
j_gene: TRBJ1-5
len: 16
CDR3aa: CASRTWGGNSNQPQHF

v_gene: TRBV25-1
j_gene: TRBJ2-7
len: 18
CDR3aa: CASSEAVFGTSVSYEQYF

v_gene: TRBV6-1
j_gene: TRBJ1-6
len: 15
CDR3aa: CASSDLRQGNSPLHF

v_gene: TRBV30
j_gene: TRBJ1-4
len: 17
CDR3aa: CAWSRPPRGLANEKLFF

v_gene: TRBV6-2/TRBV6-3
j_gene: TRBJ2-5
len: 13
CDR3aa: CASSKQGPETQHF

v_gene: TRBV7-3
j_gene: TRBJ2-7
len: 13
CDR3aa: CASSSEAGDEQYF

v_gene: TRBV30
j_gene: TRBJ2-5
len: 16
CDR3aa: CAWSVSRREWWETQYF

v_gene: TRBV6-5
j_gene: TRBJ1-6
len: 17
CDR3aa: CASSYPRTGLSNSPLHF

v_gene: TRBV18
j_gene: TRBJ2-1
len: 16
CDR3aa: CATKPWGLASYNEQFF

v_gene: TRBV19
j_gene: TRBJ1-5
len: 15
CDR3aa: CASSPRAWGNQPQHF

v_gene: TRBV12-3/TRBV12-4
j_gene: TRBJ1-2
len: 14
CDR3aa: CASSRGMGLYGYTF

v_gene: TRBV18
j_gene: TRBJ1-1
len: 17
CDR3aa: CASSHTGTGVLGTEAFF

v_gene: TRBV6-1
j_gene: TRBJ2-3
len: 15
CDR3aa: CASSLGTGGGGTQYF

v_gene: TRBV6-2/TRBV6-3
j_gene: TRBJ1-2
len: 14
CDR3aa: CASTPPGQNYGYTF

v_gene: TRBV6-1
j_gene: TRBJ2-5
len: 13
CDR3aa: CASSTPFQETQYF

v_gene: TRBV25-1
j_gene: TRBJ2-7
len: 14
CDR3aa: CASRNTFGTYEQYF

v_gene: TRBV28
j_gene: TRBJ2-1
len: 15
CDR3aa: CASSLRPQRYNEQFF

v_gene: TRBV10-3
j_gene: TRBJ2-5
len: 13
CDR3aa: CAIRGTGVETQYF

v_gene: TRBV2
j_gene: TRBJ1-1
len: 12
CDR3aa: CASLGFGTEAFF

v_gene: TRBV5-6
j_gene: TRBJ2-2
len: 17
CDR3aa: CASSLGQTFPTPGELFF

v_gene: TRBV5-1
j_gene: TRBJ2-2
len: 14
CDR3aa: CASRFSPSAGELFF

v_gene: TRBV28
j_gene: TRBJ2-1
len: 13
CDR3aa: CASSFGTLNEQFF

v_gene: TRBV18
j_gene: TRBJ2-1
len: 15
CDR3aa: CASSPRTALGNEQFF

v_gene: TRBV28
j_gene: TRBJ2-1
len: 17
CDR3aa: CASTPLKTGTVYNEQFF

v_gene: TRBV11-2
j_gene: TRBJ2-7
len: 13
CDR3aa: CASSLDKLSGQYF

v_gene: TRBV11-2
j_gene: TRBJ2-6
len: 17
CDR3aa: CASSKWSISSGANVLTF

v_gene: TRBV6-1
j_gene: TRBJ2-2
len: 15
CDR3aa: CATQPRAGGPGELFF

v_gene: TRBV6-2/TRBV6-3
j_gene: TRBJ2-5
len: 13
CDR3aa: CASSYNGLETQYF

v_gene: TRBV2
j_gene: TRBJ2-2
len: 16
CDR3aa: CASSNSGDPNTGELFF

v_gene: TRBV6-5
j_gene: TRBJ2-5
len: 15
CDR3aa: CASSYLSSRGETQYF

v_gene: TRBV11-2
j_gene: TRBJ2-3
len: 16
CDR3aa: CASSLTGDRFTDTQYF